This T cell receptor beta chain appears in the sequencing data of a study of radiation and T cells in renal cell carcinoma. Produced via immunoSEQ multiplex PCR; TCRdb's table is partial and in-frame only. Here the sample spans 90,000 to 100,000 clones, approximately 80% being singletons. The time point here: blood 4 weeks post-SBRT, at nephrectomy. As for treatment: 15 Gy SBRT to primary tumor, nephrectomy 4 weeks later. Clear cell pathology was present in this patient's renal cell carcinoma. With 7 bases removed from V and 2 bases from J, the gap between germline ends came to 21 bases. Germline V gives CDR1 SGHRS, CDR2 YFSETQ. The CDR3 is made up of 16 amino acids.

The receptor was isolated from a man aged 60 to 69 with renal cell carcinoma. The source was blood, collected from a patient whose treatment included radiotherapy and nephrectomy. This sequence joins TRBV5-1 and TRBJ2-5; D possibly matches TRBD1 or TRBD2 (6 bases each). The CDR3 here is CASSQHDQGRQETQYF. DNA for the CDR3: TGCGCCAGCTCCCAGCATGACCAGGGGAGGCAAGAGACCCAGTACTTC.